These T cell receptor beta chains were read from a single sample in a study of OX40 agonist ivuxolimab in advanced cancers. Only in-frame clones appear in the TCRdb table, and some are missing; sequencing was by immunoSEQ multiplex PCR. Seen here are some 64,000 clones, around nine tenths observed once, and the top ten hold around 0.76%. This sample comprised CD4+ or CD8+ T cells sorted from blood, obtained in a trial of the OX40 agonist ivuxolimab. Receptors originate from an adult with an advanced solid tumor such as melanoma, head and neck, liver or kidney cancer. Each CDR3 is given with its conserved first and last residue. D genes are given only for firm matches. Only part of the rows carry a size: once, few, many, or a class if the clone is expanded.

J gene	V gene	D gene	clone size	CDR3 DNA	CDR3 protein
TRBJ1-5	TRBV18	.	.	TGTGCCAGCTCACCACGTCGCTATAGCAATCAGCCCCAGCATTTT	CASSPRRYSNQPQHF
TRBJ1-3	TRBV5-6	TRBD1	.	TGTGCCAGCAGCCTCCCCCCGGGACAGGGGCCTGGAAACACCATATATTTT	CASSLPPGQGPGNTIYF
TRBJ2-5	TRBV4-2	TRBD2	.	TGTGCCAGCAGCCAAGAGAGGAGCGGGGGGCGAGAAGAGACCCAGTACTTC	CASSQERSGGREETQYF
TRBJ2-3	TRBV19	.	.	TGTGCCAGTAGACCGGACAGTAGCACAGATACGCAGTGTTTT	CASRPDSSTDTQCF
TRBJ1-1	TRBV7-9	.	.	TGTGCCAGCAGCCCGAATGGGCGATACACTGAAGCTTTCTTT	CASSPNGRYTEAFF
TRBJ2-1	TRBV6-5	TRBD1	.	TGTGCCAGCAGTTTGACAGGGTTCGATGAGCAGTTCTTC	CASSLTGFDEQFF
TRBJ1-2	TRBV6-5	.	few	TGTGCCAGCAGTTACGAGTCAGAATACACCTTC	CASSYESEYTF
TRBJ2-7	TRBV15	.	.	TGTGCCACATCCGATGGAACTTCCCACGAGCAGTACTTC	CATSDGTSHEQYF
TRBJ1-3	TRBV7-9	.	.	TGTGCCAGCAGCTTAGGGCGGTATAGCTCTGGAAACACCATATATTTT	CASSLGRYSSGNTIYF
TRBJ1-2	TRBV28	.	.	TGTGCCAGCAGCTCAAACTATGGCTACACCTTC	CASSSNYGYTF
TRBJ2-7	TRBV5-4	.	.	TGTGCCAGCAGCTTGCCGGGCCGCGGGCCCACCGAGCAGTACTTC	CASSLPGRGPTEQYF
TRBJ1-4	TRBV9	.	.	TGTGCCAGCAGCCCCGGGACAGAAAAACTGTTTTTT	CASSPGTEKLFF
TRBJ2-7	TRBV6-5	.	.	TGTGCCAGCAGCTACGGACTGAGGCCCAGAGGTGACGAGCAGTACTTC	CASSYGLRPRGDEQYF
TRBJ2-5	TRBV4-1	TRBD1	.	TGCGCCAGCAGCCAGGTCCGGGACAGTGAGCTCAGGGAGACCCAGTACTTC	CASSQVRDSELRETQYF
TRBJ1-5	TRBV4-1	TRBD1	.	TGCGCCAGCAGCTCTGACCGGACAGGGAATCAGCCCCAGCATTTT	CASSSDRTGNQPQHF
TRBJ2-1	TRBV11-2	.	.	TGTGCCAGCAGCTTTTTTTCCGATGAGCAGTTCTTC	CASSFFSDEQFF
TRBJ1-4	TRBV7-9	.	.	TGTGCCAGCAGCTTAGGGGGAAGTGAAAAACTGTTTTTT	CASSLGGSEKLFF
TRBJ1-3	TRBV2	.	.	TGTGCCAGCAGCTTGACAGGAGACTCTGGAAACACCATATATTTT	CASSLTGDSGNTIYF
TRBJ2-7	TRBV7-2	.	.	TGTGCCAGCAGCTTAGGTGTAGGGTTTAGCTACGAGCAGTACTTC	CASSLGVGFSYEQYF
TRBJ1-2	TRBV6-1	TRBD1	.	TGTGCCAGCAGATTCGGGACAGGGGTTAACTATGGCTACACCTTC	CASRFGTGVNYGYTF
TRBJ2-7	TRBV28	.	.	TGTGCCAGCAGTTCACAGGGTAGAAACTACGAGCAGTACTTC	CASSSQGRNYEQYF
TRBJ1-3	TRBV19	.	few	TGTGCCAGTAGTGATACAAACTCTGGAAACACCATATATTTT	CASSDTNSGNTIYF
TRBJ2-7	TRBV15	.	once	TGTGCCACCAGCAGAGGCTCTGGAGACGAGCAGTACTTC	CATSRGSGDEQYF
TRBJ1-3	TRBV10-1	.	once	TGCGCCAGCAGTGATACAGTCTCTGGAAACACCATATATTTT	CASSDTVSGNTIYF
TRBJ1-1	TRBV2	.	.	TGTGCCAGCAGTGAACGACAGCGGAACACTGAAGCTTTCTTT	CASSERQRNTEAFF
TRBJ2-3	TRBV5-5	TRBD2	.	TGTGCCAGCAACTCTACCCGGGAGGTTAGCACAGATACGCAGTATTTT	CASNSTREVSTDTQYF
TRBJ2-7	TRBV11-2	TRBD2	once	TGTGCCAGCAGCCCTTCCGGGACTAGCGGGACGTACGAGCAGTACTTC	CASSPSGTSGTYEQYF
TRBJ1-2	TRBV6-6	TRBD1	.	TGTGCCAGCAGCTCGGACAGGGTATATGGCTACACCTTC	CASSSDRVYGYTF
TRBJ2-3	TRBV9	.	.	TGTGCCAGCAGCGTAGATCCCTTCGGGCAAGTGAGAGATACGCAGTATTTT	CASSVDPFGQVRDTQYF
TRBJ2-1	TRBV10-1	TRBD2	.	TGCGCCAGCTCCGGGACTAGCGAGACCGAGCAGTTCTTC	CASSGTSETEQFF
TRBJ2-4	TRBV6-1	TRBD1	.	TGTGCCAGCAGCCAACAGGGGGAAGGGAACATTCAGTACTTC	CASSQQGEGNIQYF
TRBJ1-2	TRBV7-6	.	once	TGTGCCAGCAGCCCAGACGAAATGGAGGGCTATGGCTACACCTTC	CASSPDEMEGYGYTF
TRBJ1-4	TRBV18	.	.	TGTGCCAGCTCACCCCGACATGCAACTAATGAAAAACTGTTTTTT	CASSPRHATNEKLFF
TRBJ2-6	TRBV10-3	.	.	TGTGCCATCAGTGAGTCGACTCGACGGTTCTCTGGGGCCAACGTCCTGACTTTC	CAISESTRRFSGANVLTF
TRBJ1-3	TRBV7-9	.	.	TGTGCCTCCTTTCCGACCGCCGGAAACACCATATATTTT	CASFPTAGNTIYF
TRBJ2-5	TRBV5-1	.	.	TGCGCCAGCAGCTTGGCGGTGGGGGCGCAGACCCAGTACTTC	CASSLAVGAQTQYF
TRBJ2-1	TRBV18	TRBD1	.	TGTGCCAGCTCACCCCAGGGGGCGGGTGAGCAGTTCTTC	CASSPQGAGEQFF
TRBJ2-5	TRBV2	.	once	TGTGCCAGTAGGACAGAGCCAACTCGAGGGACCCAGTACTTC	CASRTEPTRGTQYF
TRBJ1-5	TRBV19	.	.	TGTGCCAGTAGGGTTGGGGTACAGGGTGCGAGCAATCAGCCCCAGCATTTT	CASRVGVQGASNQPQHF
TRBJ1-1	TRBV6-5	TRBD1	.	TGTGCCAGCAGTTTTACAGGGGGCACTGAAGCTTTCTTT	CASSFTGGTEAFF
TRBJ1-2	TRBV2	.	few	TGTGCCAGCAGCCTCGTCGCAGAAGGCTACACCTTC	CASSLVAEGYTF
TRBJ2-1	TRBV6-6	.	.	TGTGCCAGCAGTTACCGAAGTGAGCAGTTCTTC	CASSYRSEQFF
TRBJ2-7	TRBV5-1	TRBD1	.	TGCGCCAGCAGCCTCTGGCAGGGGGCCTCCTACGAGCAGTACTTC	CASSLWQGASYEQYF
TRBJ1-1	TRBV29-1	.	.	TGCAGCGTTGCAGGGGCTCAATGGACTGAAGCTTTCTTT	CSVAGAQWTEAFF
TRBJ2-3	TRBV9	TRBD2	.	TGTGCCAGCAGCCCTACCCCCGGGACTAGCAAGTATTTT	CASSPTPGTSKYF
TRBJ1-2	TRBV20-1	.	once	TGCAGTGCCCCCAGACAGAATGGCTACACCTTC	CSAPRQNGYTF
TRBJ1-1	TRBV10-3	TRBD1	.	TGTGCCATCAGTGAAAGGACAGGGGGCGCGAACACTGAAGCTTTCTTT	CAISERTGGANTEAFF
TRBJ1-2	TRBV10-3	.	.	TGTGCCATCAGTGAGTCGAAAGGGTTGGATGGCTACACCTTC	CAISESKGLDGYTF
TRBJ2-5	TRBV7-3	TRBD1	.	TGTGCCAGCAGCCCGGGAGGACAGGGGGCGCGAGAGACCCAGTACTTC	CASSPGGQGARETQYF
TRBJ2-1	TRBV19	TRBD1	once	TGTGCCACCACCGACAGGGCCTATGAGCAGTTCTTC	CATTDRAYEQFF
TRBJ2-7	TRBV6-5	TRBD1	.	TGTGCCAGCAGTTACCGGGACGGGGCCAGGGGGGAGCAGTACTTC	CASSYRDGARGEQYF